This TCR beta chain was sequenced for a study of cytomegalovirus exposure and HLA in healthy donors. This CDR3 region has 16 residues. Germline V gene sequence: CDR1 SGHAT, CDR2 FQNNGV. The V end lost 6 bases, the J end lost 0 bases, and 16 bases lay between the germline ends. The PCR ran on 60 Vbeta and 13 Jbeta primers. Assay: immunoSEQ multiplex PCR; the TCRdb copy retains only in-frame clones and omits some. The table includes about 130,000 clones, approximately 80% detected once. The chain recombines TRBV11-2 with TRBJ2-3; perhaps TRBD2 as D (6 bases). The sequence was collected from a woman aged 40-49 years in good health and CMV-seronegative. What was sequenced was PBMCs. The CDR3, as DNA: TGTGCCAGCAGGACTTTGGCGGGAAGTAGCACAGATACGCAGTATTTT. It is translated as CASRTLAGSSTDTQYF. Full variable domain (rest looked up from reference TRBV11-2 and TRBJ2-3): EAGVAQSPRYKIIEKRQSVAFWCNPISGHATLYWYQQILGQGPKLLIQFQNNGVVDDSQLPKDRFSAERLKGVDSTLKIQPAKLEDSAVYLCASRTLAGSSTDTQYFGPGTRLTVL.